The 5 T cell receptor beta chains below all came from one sample that was sequenced in a study of glioma-infiltrating T cells after dendritic cell vaccination. The assay was immunoSEQ multiplex PCR, and TCRdb's table has in-frame clones only and misses some. The sample includes some 4,000 clones, under 95% seen only once; the top ten take 5% to 6%. The sample in question was blood, obtained before dendritic cell vaccination. These receptors were collected from a human donor with glioblastoma.

The chain uses TRBV14 and TRBJ2-5; tentative D call: TRBD1 (6 bases). Germline V gene data show CDR1 as SGHDN and CDR2 as FVKESK. V lost 1 base, J lost 5 bases, and 11 bases lay in between. CDR3 length equals 14 residues. CDR3 coding DNA: TGTGCCAGCAGCCAAGGCTGGGGGCGGGAGACCCAGTACTTC. It encodes CASSQGWGRETQYF. Together with reference TRBV14 and TRBJ2-5, the CDR3 gives the full variable domain: EAGVTQFPSHSVIEKGQTVTLRCDPISGHDNLYWYRRVMGKEIKFLLHFVKESKQDESGMPNNRFLAERTGGTYSTLKVQPAELEDSGVYFCASSQGWGRETQYFGPGTRLLVL.

The chain recombines TRBV4-1 with TRBJ2-7; D unresolved. Trimming took off 4 bases at V and 3 bases at J, with 19 bases between the two ends. The CDR3 has 16 residues. Germline CDR1 reads MGHRA; CDR2 reads YSYEKL. CDR3 nucleotides: TGCGCCAGCAGCCTGACTGCTCGAGGAGTGTTCTACGAGCAGTACTTC. Its protein product is CASSLTARGVFYEQYF.

The chain recombines TRBV5-6 with TRBJ2-5; the D is unclear. Germline lookup yields CDR1 SGHDT and CDR2 YYEEEE. This CDR3 contains 11 residues. V shed 1 base and J shed 5 bases, with 3 bases lying between them. The CDR3 protein is CASSLSETQYF. CDR3 nucleotides: TGTGCCAGCAGCTTGTCGGAGACCCAGTACTTC.

This chain joins TRBV2 and TRBJ2-7, with D unresolved. Germline lookup yields CDR1 SNHLY and CDR2 FYNNEI. The CDR3 spans 12 residues. Trimming stripped 8 bases from V and 7 bases from J, with 15 bases between. The chain's CDR3 is CASVQAWVEQYF. DNA for the CDR3: TGTGCCAGCGTCCAGGCATGGGTTGAGCAGTACTTC.

The chain combines TRBV25-1 with TRBJ2-1; possibly TRBD2 for D (5 bases). Deletions cut 6 bases from V and 0 bases from J, with 12 bases between. Looked up from germline, CDR1 is MGHDK and CDR2 is SYGVNS. The CDR3 covers 15 residues. The CDR3 DNA is TGTGCCAGCAGCCTCTACGGGGACTCCTACAATGAGCAGTTCTTC. This encodes CASSLYGDSYNEQFF.